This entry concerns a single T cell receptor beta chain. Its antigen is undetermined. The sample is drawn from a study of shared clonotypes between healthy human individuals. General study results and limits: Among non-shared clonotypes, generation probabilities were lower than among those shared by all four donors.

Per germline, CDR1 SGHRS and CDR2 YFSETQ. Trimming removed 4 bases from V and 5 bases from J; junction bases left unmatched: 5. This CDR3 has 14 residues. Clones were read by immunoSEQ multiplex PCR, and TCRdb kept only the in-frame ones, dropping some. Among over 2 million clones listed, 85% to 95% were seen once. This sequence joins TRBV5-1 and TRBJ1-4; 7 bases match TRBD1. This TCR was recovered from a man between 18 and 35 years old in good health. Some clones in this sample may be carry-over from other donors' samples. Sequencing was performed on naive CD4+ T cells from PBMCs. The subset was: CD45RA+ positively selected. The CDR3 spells CASSEQGKNEKLFF. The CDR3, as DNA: TGCGCCAGCAGCGAACAGGGGAAAAATGAAAAACTGTTTTTT. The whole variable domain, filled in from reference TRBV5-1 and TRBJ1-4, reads KAGVTQTPRYLIKTRGQQVTLSCSPISGHRSVSWYQQTPGQGLQFLFEYFSETQRNKGNFPGRFSGRQFSNSRSEMNVSTLELGDSALYLCASSEQGKNEKLFFGSGTQLSVL.